Described below is a single T cell receptor beta chain sequence and its context. A much larger clone sits a single nucleotide away, making a read error possible. These data are taken from a study of metastatic and nonmetastatic thyroid tumors. With MiXCR, TCRdb reprocessed the PCR reads. The sample includes 35,000 to 45,000 clones, less than 30% of them seen just once. Thyroid surgery was performed in patients who had received no treatment beforehand. The clonotype comes from a male donor with papillary thyroid cancer or a benign thyroid nodule (not recorded which). Some clones in this sample may be carry-over from other donors' samples. Source material: blood.

The CDR3 DNA sequence: TGTGCCAGCAGCGTACATGGAGGGACGAACTACGAGCAGTACTTC. The encoded protein is CASSVHGGTNYEQYF. The chain carries TRBV9 and TRBJ2-7, with TRBD2 as a possible D gene (6 bases). The CDR3 consists of 15 residues. The V end lost 1 base, the J end lost 3 bases, and 14 bases lay between the germline ends. CDR1 and CDR2 (germline): SGDLS, YYNGEE.